This T cell receptor (beta chain) was identified during a study of control samples from healthy donors and cancer patients. The V gene lost 0 bases and the J gene lost 6 bases, with 9 bases spanning the gap. Germline CDR1 SGDLS, CDR2 YYNGEE. This CDR3 contains 14 residues. Produced via immunoSEQ multiplex PCR; TCRdb's table is partial and in-frame only. The repertoire has approximately 87,000 clones, around 83% of them found once; the top ten carry roughly 1.3%. The sample holds one count of this clone. The sequence was obtained from a woman aged 50 to 60 in good health. V and J are TRBV9 and TRBJ2-2; D ambiguous. Sequencing was done on a sample of blood. CDR3 sequence: CASSVEGQAGELFF. The CDR3 bases are TGTGCCAGCAGCGTAGAGGGCCAGGCCGGGGAGCTGTTTTTT.